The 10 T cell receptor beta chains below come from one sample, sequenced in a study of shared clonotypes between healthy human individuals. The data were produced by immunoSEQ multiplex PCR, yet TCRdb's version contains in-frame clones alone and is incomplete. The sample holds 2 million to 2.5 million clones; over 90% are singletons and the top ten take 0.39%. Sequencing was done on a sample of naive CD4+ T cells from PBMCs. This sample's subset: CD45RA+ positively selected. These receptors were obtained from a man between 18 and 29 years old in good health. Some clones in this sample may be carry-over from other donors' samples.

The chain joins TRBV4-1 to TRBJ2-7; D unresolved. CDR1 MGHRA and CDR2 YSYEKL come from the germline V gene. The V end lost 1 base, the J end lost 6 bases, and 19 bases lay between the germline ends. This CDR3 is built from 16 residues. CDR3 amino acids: CASSQARASWVGEQYF. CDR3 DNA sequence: TGCGCCAGCAGCCAAGCTCGGGCGTCCTGGGTCGGCGAGCAGTACTTC.

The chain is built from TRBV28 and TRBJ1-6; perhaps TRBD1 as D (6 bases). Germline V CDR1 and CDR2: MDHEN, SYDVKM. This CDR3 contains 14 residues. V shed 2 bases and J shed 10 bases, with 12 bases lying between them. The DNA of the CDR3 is TGTGCCAGCAGTTTAAACAGGGTTGGGTCACCCCTCCACTTT. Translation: CASSLNRVGSPLHF. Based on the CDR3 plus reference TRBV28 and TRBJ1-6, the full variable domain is DVKVTQSSRYLVKRTGEKVFLECVQDMDHENMFWYRQDPGLGLRLIYFSYDVKMKEKGDIPEGYSVSREKKERFSLILESASTNQTSMYLCASSLNRVGSPLHFGNGTRLTVT.

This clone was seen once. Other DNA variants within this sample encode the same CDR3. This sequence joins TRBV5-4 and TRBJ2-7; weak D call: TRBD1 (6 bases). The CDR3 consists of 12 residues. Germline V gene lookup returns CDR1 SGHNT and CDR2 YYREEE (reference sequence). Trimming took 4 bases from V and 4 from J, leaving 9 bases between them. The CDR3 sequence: CASSQDSYEQYF. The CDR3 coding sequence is TGTGCCAGCAGCCAGGACAGTTACGAGCAGTACTTC.

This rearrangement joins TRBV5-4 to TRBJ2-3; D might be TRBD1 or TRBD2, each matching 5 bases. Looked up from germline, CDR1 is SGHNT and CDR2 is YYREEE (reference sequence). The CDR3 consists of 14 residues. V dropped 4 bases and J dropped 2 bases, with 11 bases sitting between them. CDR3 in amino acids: CASSTGPNTDTQYF. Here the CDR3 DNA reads TGTGCCAGCAGCACGGGACCAAACACAGATACGCAGTATTTT.

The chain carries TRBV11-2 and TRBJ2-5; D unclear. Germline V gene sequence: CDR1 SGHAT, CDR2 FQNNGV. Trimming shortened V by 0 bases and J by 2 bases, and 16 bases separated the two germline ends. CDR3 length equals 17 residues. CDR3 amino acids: CASSLEGGQFRQETQYF. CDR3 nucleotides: TGTGCCAGCAGCTTAGAGGGTGGGCAATTTCGTCAAGAGACCCAGTACTTC.

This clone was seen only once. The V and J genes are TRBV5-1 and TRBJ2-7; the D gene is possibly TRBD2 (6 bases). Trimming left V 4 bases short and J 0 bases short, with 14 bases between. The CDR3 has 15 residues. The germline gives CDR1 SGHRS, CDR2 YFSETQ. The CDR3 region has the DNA TGCGCCAGCAGCCTTCTTAGCGGAAGCTCCTACGAGCAGTACTTC. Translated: CASSLLSGSSYEQYF.

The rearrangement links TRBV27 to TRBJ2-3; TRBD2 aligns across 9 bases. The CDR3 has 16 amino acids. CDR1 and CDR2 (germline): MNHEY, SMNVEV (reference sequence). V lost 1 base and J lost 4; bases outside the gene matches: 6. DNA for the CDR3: TGTGCCAGCAGTTTATTGGCGGGAGGGCCTTCAGATACGCAGTATTTT. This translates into CASSLLAGGPSDTQYF.

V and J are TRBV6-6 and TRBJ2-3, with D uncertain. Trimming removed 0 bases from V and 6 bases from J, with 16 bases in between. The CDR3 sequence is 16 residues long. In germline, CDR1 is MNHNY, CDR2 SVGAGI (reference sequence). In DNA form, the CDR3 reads TGTGCCAGCAGTTACTCTGTAAGCAGTAATAGTGATACGCAGTATTTT. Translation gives CASSYSVSSNSDTQYF.

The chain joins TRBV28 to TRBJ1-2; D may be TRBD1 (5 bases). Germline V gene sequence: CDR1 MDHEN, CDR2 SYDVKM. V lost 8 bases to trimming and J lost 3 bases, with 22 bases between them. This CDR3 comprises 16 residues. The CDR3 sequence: CASGTFGGLEYYGYTF. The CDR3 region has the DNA TGTGCCAGCGGAACCTTTGGGGGACTCGAATACTATGGCTACACCTTC.

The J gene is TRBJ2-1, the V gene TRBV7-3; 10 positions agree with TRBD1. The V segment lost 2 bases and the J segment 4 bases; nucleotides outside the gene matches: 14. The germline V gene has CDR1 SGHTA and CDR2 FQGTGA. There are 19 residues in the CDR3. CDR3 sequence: CASSLSGGRGQGTYNEQFF. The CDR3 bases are TGTGCCAGCAGCTTATCGGGTGGTAGGGGACAGGGGACTTACAATGAGCAGTTCTTC. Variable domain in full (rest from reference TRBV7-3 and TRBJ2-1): GAGVSQTPSNKVTEKGKYVELRCDPISGHTALYWYRQSLGQGPEFLIYFQGTGAADDSGLPNDRFFAVRPEGSVSTLKIQRTERGDSAVYLCASSLSGGRGQGTYNEQFFGPGTRLTVL.